Below are 8 T cell receptor beta chains sequenced from a single sample in a study of blood T cell repertoires in COVID-19 (dated by TCRdb to about 2020). The library came from the immunoSEQ multiplex PCR assay. TCRdb holds this immuneACCESS table with in-frame rearrangements only. Some clones are missing; in checked studies, unresolved V genes explain under half, and the rest has no known cause. A total of roughly 100,000 clones appear in this sample, around 87% of them only once. The top ten clones comprise around 15% of the sample. The sequenced sample was peripheral blood. These receptors came from a man aged 45 to 65 with acute or convalescent COVID-19.

V gene TRBV9 combines with J gene TRBJ2-5; tentatively, D is TRBD2 (5 bases). V was clipped by 2 bases and J by 0 bases, with 14 bases between them. The CDR3 contains 16 residues. CDR1 and CDR2 from the germline V gene are SGDLS and YYNGEE. CDR3 in amino acids: CASSVLEVANQETQYF. The CDR3 nucleotides are TGTGCCAGCAGCGTTTTGGAGGTAGCGAACCAAGAGACCCAGTACTTC.

The V and J genes are TRBV5-1 and TRBJ1-5, with 7 bases matching TRBD1. The V segment lost 1 base and the J segment 3 bases; nucleotides outside the gene matches: 4. The CDR3 totals 15 residues. CDR1 SGHRS and CDR2 YFSETQ come from the germline V gene. CDR3 nucleotides: TGCGCCAGCAGCTTGACAGGGGATACCAATCAGCCCCAGCATTTT. As protein: CASSLTGDTNQPQHF.

This clone has more than one count but fewer than ten. The rearrangement links TRBV10-3 to TRBJ2-1, with 7 bases matching TRBD2. CDR3 length equals 16 residues. Trimming took 3 bases from V and 1 from J; bases not matched to a gene: 6. Germline CDR1 reads ENHRY; CDR2 reads SYGVKD. The CDR3 sequence is CAISDSSGGSYNEQFF. The CDR3 nucleotides read TGTGCCATCAGTGACTCTAGCGGTGGTTCCTACAATGAGCAGTTCTTC.

The table lists this clone with a count of one. The V call is TRBV29-1, the J call TRBJ2-1; the D gene is possibly TRBD2 (5 bases). Germline CDR1 is SQVTM and CDR2 is ANQGSEA. This CDR3 region has 13 residues. The V and J ends lost 3 bases and 7 bases respectively, with 13 bases between them. The DNA for the CDR3 is TGCAGCGTTGATAATGGCGGGTATAATGAGCAGTTCTTC. Translated, it gives CSVDNGGYNEQFF.

CDR3 residues: CASSLGGGPYNEQFF. The CDR3 region has the DNA TGTGCCAGCAGCTTAGGAGGCGGGCCCTACAATGAGCAGTTCTTC. V and J are TRBV7-9 and TRBJ2-1; the D gene is possibly TRBD2 (5 bases). Trimming stripped 1 base from V and 2 bases from J, with 9 bases between. The CDR3 loop spans 15 amino acids. Germline V CDR1 and CDR2: SEHNR, FQNEAQ (reference sequence).

This clone was seen a few times. The chain is built from TRBV19 and TRBJ2-2, with 10 bases matching TRBD2. Germline CDR1 and CDR2: LNHDA and SQIVND (reference sequence). The CDR3 totals 16 residues. The ends lost 7 bases at V and 8 bases at J; junction bases unmatched: 13. Here the CDR3 reads CASTSEVSGRSGELFF. The CDR3 region has the DNA TGTGCCAGTACCTCGGAGGTTAGCGGGAGGAGTGGGGAGCTGTTTTTT. The whole variable domain, filled in from reference TRBV19 and TRBJ2-2, reads DGGITQSPKYLFRKEGQNVTLSCEQNLNHDAMYWYRQDPGQGLRLIYYSQIVNDFQKGDIAEGYSVSREKKESFPLTVTSAQKNPTAFYLCASTSEVSGRSGELFFGEGSRLTVL.

The chain couples TRBV6-1 to TRBJ2-3; TRBD2 matches 9 bases. CDR1 is MNHNS and CDR2 is SASEGT in the germline V gene. CDR3 length equals 17 residues. V shed 3 bases, J shed 6 bases, and the junction held 13 bases outside the gene matches. DNA for the CDR3: TGTGCCAGCAGTGAGCTAGCGGGACCAAGGCAGGGGGATACGCAGTATTTT. Encoded protein: CASSELAGPRQGDTQYF.

This chain uses TRBV18 with TRBJ1-2, with no clear D. V was clipped by 1 base and J by 2 bases, with 8 bases between them. CDR1 and CDR2 (germline): KGHSH, LQKENI. The CDR3 has 14 amino acids. The CDR3 is CASSPRAANYGYTF. CDR3 coding DNA: TGTGCCAGCTCACCACGGGCAGCCAACTATGGCTACACCTTC.